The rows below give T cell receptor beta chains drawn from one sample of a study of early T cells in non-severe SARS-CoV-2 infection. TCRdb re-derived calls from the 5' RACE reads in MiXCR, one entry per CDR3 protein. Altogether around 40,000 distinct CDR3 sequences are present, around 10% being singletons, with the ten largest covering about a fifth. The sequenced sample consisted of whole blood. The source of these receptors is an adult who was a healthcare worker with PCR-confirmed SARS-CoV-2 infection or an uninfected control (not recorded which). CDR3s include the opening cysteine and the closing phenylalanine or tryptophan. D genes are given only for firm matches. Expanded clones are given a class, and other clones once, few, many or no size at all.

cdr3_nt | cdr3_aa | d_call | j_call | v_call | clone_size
TGCGCCAGCAGTTCAGGGCCGGCCTACGAGCAGTACTTC | CASSSGPAYEQYF | NA | TRBJ2-7 | TRBV5-1 | NA
TGTGCCAGCAGCTTAGTGGGTAGCGGGCAAGAGACCCAGTACTTC | CASSLVGSGQETQYF | TRBD2 | TRBJ2-5 | TRBV7-2 | NA
TGTGCCAGCAGTTTCGGAGCCTCTAACTATGGCTACACCTTC | CASSFGASNYGYTF | NA | TRBJ1-2 | TRBV28 | few
TGCGCCAGCAGCTTCGGGGAAAAGCAGTTCTTC | CASSFGEKQFF | NA | TRBJ2-1 | TRBV5-1 | many
TGTGCCAGCATAGGACAGGGGGTCACCGGGGAGCTGTTTTTT | CASIGQGVTGELFF | TRBD1 | TRBJ2-2 | TRBV6-2/TRBV6-3 | few
TGTGCCAGCAGGAACGGTAGGGCACCATCCTACGAGCAGTACTTC | CASRNGRAPSYEQYF | NA | TRBJ2-7 | TRBV6-2/TRBV6-3 | few
TGTGCCAGCAGCAGCGGGACTAGCGGGAGTAGAGACGAGCAGTACTTC | CASSSGTSGSRDEQYF | TRBD2 | TRBJ2-7 | TRBV7-9 | few
TGCAGTGCCTATGGGACTAGTCCGGGTACGCAGTATTTT | CSAYGTSPGTQYF | TRBD2 | TRBJ2-3 | TRBV20-1 | few
TGTGCCAGCAGCCCCACCGGGTATTCCTACGAGCAGTACTTC | CASSPTGYSYEQYF | NA | TRBJ2-7 | TRBV7-9 | few
TGTGCCAGCAGCTTAGATCCCCGGGGGTCACCCCTCCACTTT | CASSLDPRGSPLHF | NA | TRBJ1-6 | TRBV7-7 | few
TGTGCCAGCAGTTACACCCTCAGACTAGAGAGAGGAGAGACCCAGTACTTC | CASSYTLRLERGETQYF | NA | TRBJ2-5 | TRBV6-7 | NA
TGCAGCGTTCAGACTAGCGGGGCCCACAATGAGCAGTTCTTC | CSVQTSGAHNEQFF | TRBD2 | TRBJ2-1 | TRBV29-1 | few
TGCAGTGCTATGTGGGGGGTAGGAGAGACCCAGTACTTC | CSAMWGVGETQYF | NA | TRBJ2-5 | TRBV20-1 | many
TGTGCCAGCAGCCCGGCGGGACTCCCGTGGAGCACAGATACGCAGTATTTT | CASSPAGLPWSTDTQYF | NA | TRBJ2-3 | TRBV3-2 | NA
TGTGCCAGCAGCGCTGGGACACCCCTTTCCTACAATGAGCAGTTCTTC | CASSAGTPLSYNEQFF | NA | TRBJ2-1 | TRBV14 | NA
TGCGCCAGCAGCCAAGGTCGAGGCAGCAAAAACATTCAGTACTTC | CASSQGRGSKNIQYF | NA | TRBJ2-4 | TRBV4-3 | many
TGTGCCAGCAGTAGAGCCCGGCTAGTTAGCAATGAGCAGTTCTTC | CASSRARLVSNEQFF | NA | TRBJ2-1 | TRBV6-5 | many
TGTGCCAGCAGGGGGCCAGCCGGACAAGGCTCTGGGGCCAACGTCCTGACTTTC | CASRGPAGQGSGANVLTF | NA | TRBJ2-6 | TRBV28 | many
TGTGCCAGCAGCTTGACTAGCGGGAATGAGCAGTTCTTC | CASSLTSGNEQFF | TRBD2 | TRBJ2-1 | TRBV11-3 | many
TGTGCCAGTAGTACCCCGGGGAGAGGACTCTTGTTGCATGATGAGCAGTTCTTC | CASSTPGRGLLLHDEQFF | NA | TRBJ2-1 | TRBV19 | many
TGTGCCAGCAGCCGGGACAGCCAACCCTACGAGCAGTACTTC | CASSRDSQPYEQYF | TRBD1 | TRBJ2-7 | TRBV2 | many
TGCAGCGTTGGACGGGAGCACACTGAAGCTTTCTTT | CSVGREHTEAFF | NA | TRBJ1-1 | TRBV29-1 | few
TGTGCCAGCAGATGGACTAGCGGGAGAGATGACACCGGGGAGCTGTTTTTT | CASRWTSGRDDTGELFF | TRBD2 | TRBJ2-2 | TRBV2 | NA
TGTGCCAGCGGATCCGGGACCTTGTATACGACTGGGGCCAACGTCCTGACTTTC | CASGSGTLYTTGANVLTF | NA | TRBJ2-6 | TRBV5-4 | NA
TGTGCCAGCAGCCATTGGGGGGCTAGTGGGAATGAGCGGTTCTTC | CASSHWGASGNERFF | NA | TRBJ2-1 | TRBV6-5 | many
TGCGCCAGCAGCTTGGAGGGAGGAGGAGAGACCCAGTACTTC | CASSLEGGGETQYF | NA | TRBJ2-5 | TRBV5-1 | few
TGCGCCAGCAGCCAAGCTGGGGCGACGTGGCTATCTAACTATGGCTACACCTTC | CASSQAGATWLSNYGYTF | NA | TRBJ1-2 | TRBV4-3 | many
TGCGCCAGCAGCTCAGGGGGTAGGGAGACCCAGTACTTC | CASSSGGRETQYF | TRBD1 | TRBJ2-5 | TRBV5-1 | many
TGTGCCACCAGTGAGGGGACTAGCGGGAACCTTCTTTTCTTC | CATSEGTSGNLLFF | TRBD2 | TRBJ2-1 | TRBV24-1 | few
TGTGCCAGCACCCGTACGAACACCGGGGAGCTGTTTTTT | CASTRTNTGELFF | NA | TRBJ2-2 | TRBV27 | many
TGCAGTGCTAGCCCCGGACTAGCGGGAGCGCCTGAGCAGTTCTTC | CSASPGLAGAPEQFF | TRBD2 | TRBJ2-1 | TRBV20-1 | few
TGTGCCAGCAGCCCTGGACAGGGGGCCTCAGATACGCAGTATTTT | CASSPGQGASDTQYF | TRBD1 | TRBJ2-3 | TRBV27 | few
TGTGCCAGCAGTTTGGGACCGACCACAGATACGCAGTATTTT | CASSLGPTTDTQYF | NA | TRBJ2-3 | TRBV12-3/TRBV12-4 | NA
TGTGCCAGCAGCTTAGAGGTGGGAGACGGTAGGCAGTACTTC | CASSLEVGDGRQYF | NA | TRBJ2-7 | TRBV7-8 | many
TGTGCCACCAGTGACCCTAGCGGCGAGAATTACAATGAGCAGTTCTTC | CATSDPSGENYNEQFF | TRBD2 | TRBJ2-1 | TRBV24-1 | many
TGCAGTGCAGACCCACAGGGGACAACTAACTATGGCTACACCTTC | CSADPQGTTNYGYTF | TRBD1 | TRBJ1-2 | TRBV20-1 | NA
TGTGCCAGCAGCCCGAGTTTGACAGGCTACGAGCAGTACTTC | CASSPSLTGYEQYF | NA | TRBJ2-7 | TRBV6-5 | NA
TGTGCCAGCAGTGAGATGAGGGGGGAGACTGAAGCTTTCTTT | CASSEMRGETEAFF | NA | TRBJ1-1 | TRBV6-1 | many
TGCAGTGCTTCCGCCGGGACAGGACACTACGAGCAGTACTTC | CSASAGTGHYEQYF | TRBD1 | TRBJ2-7 | TRBV20-1 | NA
TGTGCTAGTGGTCCTCGGGACCTAGGACATAATTCACCCCTCCACTTT | CASGPRDLGHNSPLHF | NA | TRBJ1-6 | TRBV12-5 | NA
TGCAGCGCCGAAGTGGCTAGCGGAACAACCTACGAGCAGTACTTC | CSAEVASGTTYEQYF | TRBD2 | TRBJ2-7 | TRBV29-1 | NA
TGTGCCAGCTCACCAGGGACAGGCCAAGAGACCCAGTACTTC | CASSPGTGQETQYF | TRBD1 | TRBJ2-5 | TRBV18 | few
TGTGCCAGCAGTAAAGGGGCAGGGGCCAGTGAGCAGTTCTTC | CASSKGAGASEQFF | NA | TRBJ2-1 | TRBV6-2/TRBV6-3 | many
TGTGCCAGTAGTATTCAGGGGGCTGCTGGGGCCAACGTCCTGACTTTC | CASSIQGAAGANVLTF | TRBD1 | TRBJ2-6 | TRBV19 | many